Given below is one TCR beta chain in context. CDR1 SGHRS and CDR2 YFSETQ come from the germline V gene. V dropped 3 bases and J dropped 6; count of bases not matched to a gene: 10. The CDR3 is 16 residues long. A quantity of roughly 0.5 to 1 ug RNA underwent reverse transcription using random hexamers. TCRdb used MiXCR to reprocess the immunoSEQ multiplex PCR reads, holding one entry per CDR3 protein. The sample shows roughly 60,000 distinct CDR3 sequences, more than 80% of them seen only once. These data belong to a study of CD8 T cells in Susac syndrome. While CD8+ and CD4+ T cells were isolated negatively, TEMRA cells were enriched by FACS.

The sample taken for sequencing was CD8+ T cells from PBMCs. This sequence originates from a human donor in good health. V is TRBV5-1 and J is TRBJ2-2, with 8 bases that match TRBD1. CDR3 sequence: CASSSAGQGLAGELFF. The CDR3 DNA follows: TGCGCCAGCAGCTCGGCAGGACAGGGTTTAGCCGGGGAGCTGTTTTTT.